This T cell receptor (beta chain) was sequenced for a study of Graves' ophthalmopathy and Graves' hyperthyroidism (dated by TCRdb to the late 2010s). At the level of the whole study: Peripheral blood samples were taken at the time of initial diagnosis, before any treatment was given. To explore V-J signatures that distinguish ophthalmopathy from hyperthyroidism, a discovery set of 90 to 100 patients was enrolled, made up of around 40 with ophthalmopathy and fewer than 60 with stable hyperthyroidism. In total, around 130 blood samples were TCR-sequenced: 43 ophthalmopathy, over 70 hyperthyroidism and about 17 hyperthyroidism-to-ophthalmopathy patients. After sampling, hyperthyroidism patients received methimazole starting at 30 mg daily, and ophthalmopathy patients received high-dose intravenous methylprednisolone. The independent validation cohort included roughly 19 hyperthyroidism patients plus 17 patients who later progressed from hyperthyroidism to ophthalmopathy. In more than five hyperthyroidism patients, the T-cell repertoires found in thyroid tissue were compared with those found in blood. The study used TCR beta repertoire signatures to distinguish Graves' ophthalmopathy from Graves' hyperthyroidism and to predict progression to ophthalmopathy. Paper-wide results and their limitations: No statistical method was used to set the sample size in advance, and the investigators knew which group each participant was assigned to. In validation, the model predicted ophthalmopathy progression with 70.59% sensitivity and around 72% specificity; eleven to twelve predicted patients were CT-confirmed with GO in a median of about 6.1 months. In cross-validation, the 13-signature model distinguished ophthalmopathy from stable hyperthyroidism with nearly 90% sensitivity and 81.08% specificity, while in the test set the corresponding values were roughly 80% and 75%. Most of the expanded thyroid clonotypes with a frequency above 0.001 were also detected in blood, and it was suggested that the thyroid immune response may be reflected by blood repertoires.

The ophthalmopathy patients had moderately to severely active disease, with a Clinical Activity Score of 3 or higher, a NOSPECS grade of 4 or higher, and a disease duration of less than 3 months. Patients with other autoimmune diseases, uncontrolled infections, pregnancy or lactation were excluded. Clinical symptoms, serum thyroxine, TRAb, thyroid ultrasound and orbital computed tomography formed the basis of the diagnosis. PBMCs were isolated from 7.5 to 10 ml of fresh peripheral blood by Ficoll-Paque density gradient centrifugation. Total RNA was extracted using Trizol reagent, and RNA quality was checked on an Agilent 2100 Bioanalyzer. TCR beta CDR3 regions were amplified from RNA transcripts for repertoire sequencing. HTBI primers and the Qiagen OneStep RT-PCR kit were used in a first-round RT-PCR, which was followed by a second-round multiplex PCR, size selection and purification. Libraries were sequenced paired-end with 100 bp reads on an Illumina HiSeq2000. As for how the authors treated the data: SOAPnuke was used to process the reads, removing any read that contained adapters or uncalled bases, had a mean Phred below 15, or lacked an exact match to the constant primer or identifier. COPE v1.2.5 was used to merge the high-quality paired reads. Each unique nucleotide sequence was defined as a clonotype, and clonotypes were aligned to IMGT TRB V, D and J references with MiTCR v1.1. Only V-J combinations with frequency above 0.0001 were analysed, covering 98% to 99.2% of repertoires. A TCR clonal expansion and chaos score per V-J combination was defined as the ratio of F50 clonal expansion to chaos observed in the TCRdist matrix. Welch's t-statistics and random forest were used to reduce the features to some 13 V-J combinations, which were then used as input to a naive Bayes classifier. Thyroid-blood repertoire similarity was quantified with the Morisita-Horn index. Using fastp trimming at Q25 and MiXCR clonotype assembly, TCRdb reanalyzed the public sequencing data and kept in-frame beta chains. A single entry per CDR3 protein holds the most common genes and DNA from its merged rows. The V and J calls and clone size are TCRdb's, not the authors'. The sample table lists 500,000 to 800,000 distinct CDR3 sequences, over 40% of them with a count of one. The top ten clonotypes cover over 2.5% of the sample.

The CDR3 covers 15 residues, taking in both the cysteine and the phenylalanine. Only the CDR3 DNA is retained, 45 bases long and in frame from the first base. Relative to germline, V is 6 bases shorter and J is 1 base shorter, with 12 bases between their ends. CDR1 is given as MNHEY and CDR2 as SVGAGI, both from the germline V gene. The table lists this clonotype with a few counts. Its cognate antigen has yet to be identified. Within one base of it there is no much larger clone, and no base qualities were kept. The rearrangement combines TRBV6-5 with TRBJ2-2, with no confidently assigned D gene. The TCR was taken from an adult man with Graves' ophthalmopathy. The sequenced sample consisted of peripheral blood. The DNA sequence is given as TGTGCCAGCAGGCTTAGGCTAGTGAACACCGGGGAGCTGTTTTTT. It is translated as CASRLRLVNTGELFF.